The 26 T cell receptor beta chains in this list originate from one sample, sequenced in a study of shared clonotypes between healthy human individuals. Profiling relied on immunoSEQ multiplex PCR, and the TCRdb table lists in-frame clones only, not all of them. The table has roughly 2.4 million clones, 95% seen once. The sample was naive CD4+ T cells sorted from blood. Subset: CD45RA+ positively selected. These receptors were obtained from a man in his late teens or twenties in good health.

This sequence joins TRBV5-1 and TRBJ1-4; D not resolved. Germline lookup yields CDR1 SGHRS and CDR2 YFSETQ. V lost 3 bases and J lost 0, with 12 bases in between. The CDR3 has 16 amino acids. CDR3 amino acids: CASSYVVGTTNEKLFF. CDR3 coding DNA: TGCGCCAGCAGCTATGTAGTCGGAACAACTAATGAAAAACTGTTTTTT.

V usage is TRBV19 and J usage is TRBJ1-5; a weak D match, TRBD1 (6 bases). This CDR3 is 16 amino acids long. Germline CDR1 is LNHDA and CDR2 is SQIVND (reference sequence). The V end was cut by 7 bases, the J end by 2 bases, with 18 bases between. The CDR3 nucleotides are TGTGCCAGTACTGTACTATTAGGACAGCGCAATCAGCCCCAGCATTTT. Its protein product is CASTVLLGQRNQPQHF. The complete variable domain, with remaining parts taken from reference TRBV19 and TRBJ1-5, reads DGGITQSPKYLFRKEGQNVTLSCEQNLNHDAMYWYRQDPGQGLRLIYYSQIVNDFQKGDIAEGYSVSREKKESFPLTVTSAQKNPTAFYLCASTVLLGQRNQPQHFGDGTRLSIL.

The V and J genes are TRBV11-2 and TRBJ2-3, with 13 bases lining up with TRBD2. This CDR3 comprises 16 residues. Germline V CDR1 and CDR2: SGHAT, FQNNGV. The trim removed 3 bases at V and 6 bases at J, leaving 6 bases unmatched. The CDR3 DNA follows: TGTGCCAGCAGCTTCTTTACTAGCGGGAGGGGTGATACGCAGTATTTT. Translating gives CASSFFTSGRGDTQYF.

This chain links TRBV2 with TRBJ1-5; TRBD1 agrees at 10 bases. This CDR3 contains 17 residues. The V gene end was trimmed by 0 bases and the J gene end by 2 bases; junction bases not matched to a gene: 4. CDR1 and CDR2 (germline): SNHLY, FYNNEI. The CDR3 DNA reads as TGTGCCAGCAGTGAAGCGACAGGGGGCTACGGCAATCAGCCCCAGCATTTT. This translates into CASSEATGGYGNQPQHF.

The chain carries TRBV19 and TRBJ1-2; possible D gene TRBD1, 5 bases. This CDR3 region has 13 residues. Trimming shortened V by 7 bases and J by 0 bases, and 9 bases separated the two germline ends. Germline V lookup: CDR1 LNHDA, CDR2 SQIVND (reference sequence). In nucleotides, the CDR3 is TGTGCCAGTACCCCAGGGACTAACTATGGCTACACCTTC. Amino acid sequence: CASTPGTNYGYTF.

In DNA form, the CDR3 reads TGTGCAAGTCGCTCCCTGCCTAGCGGGAGGGCCCTACCCAATGAGCAGTTCTTC. As protein: CASRSLPSGRALPNEQFF. The V gene is TRBV12-2, the J gene TRBJ2-1; the table names TRBD2, a call not compared with the DNA. TRBV12-2 represents a pseudogene. The length of the CDR3 is 18 residues.

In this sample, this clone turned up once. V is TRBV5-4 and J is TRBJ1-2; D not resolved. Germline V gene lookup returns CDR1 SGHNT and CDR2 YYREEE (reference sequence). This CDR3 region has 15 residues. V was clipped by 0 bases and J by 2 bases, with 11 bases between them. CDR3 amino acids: CASSLASGANYGYTF. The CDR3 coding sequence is TGTGCCAGCAGCTTGGCGAGTGGAGCCAACTATGGCTACACCTTC.

CDR3 loop: CSVVTGAVTDTQYF. In DNA, the CDR3 is TGCAGCGTGGTAACAGGCGCCGTAACAGATACGCAGTATTTT. This chain connects TRBV29-1 to TRBJ2-3; a weak D match, TRBD1 (5 bases). Germline V CDR1 and CDR2: SQVTM, ANQGSEA. The CDR3 runs 14 residues. V dropped 6 bases and J dropped 3 bases, with 16 bases sitting between them.

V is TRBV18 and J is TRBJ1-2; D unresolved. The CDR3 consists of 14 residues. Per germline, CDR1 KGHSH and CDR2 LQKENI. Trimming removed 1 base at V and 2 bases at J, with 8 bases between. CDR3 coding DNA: TGTGCCAGCTCACCACAACCGGCCAACTATGGCTACACCTTC. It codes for CASSPQPANYGYTF. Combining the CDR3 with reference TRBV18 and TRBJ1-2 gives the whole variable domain NAGVMQNPRHLVRRRGQEARLRCSPMKGHSHVYWYRQLPEEGLKFMVYLQKENIIDESGMPKERFSAEFPKEGPSILRIQQVVRGDSAAYFCASSPQPANYGYTFGSGTRLTVV.

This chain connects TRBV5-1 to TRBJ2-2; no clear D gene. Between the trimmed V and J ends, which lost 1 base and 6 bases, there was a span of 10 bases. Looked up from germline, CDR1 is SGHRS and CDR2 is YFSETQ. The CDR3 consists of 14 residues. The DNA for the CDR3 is TGCGCCAGCAGCTTGACGTCTAGTCCCGGGGAGCTGTTTTTT. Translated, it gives CASSLTSSPGELFF.

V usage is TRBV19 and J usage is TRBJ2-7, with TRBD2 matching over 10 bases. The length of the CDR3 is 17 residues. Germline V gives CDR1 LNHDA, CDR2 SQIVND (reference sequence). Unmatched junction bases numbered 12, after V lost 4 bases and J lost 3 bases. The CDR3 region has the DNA TGTGCCAGTAGTACTCAACCGGGACTAGCGACGAACTACGAGCAGTACTTC. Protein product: CASSTQPGLATNYEQYF.

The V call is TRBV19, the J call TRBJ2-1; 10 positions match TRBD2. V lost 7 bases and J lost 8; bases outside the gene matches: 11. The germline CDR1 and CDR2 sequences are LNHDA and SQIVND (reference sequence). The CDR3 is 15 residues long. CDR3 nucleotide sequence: TGTGCCAGTACCGTAAGCGGGGGGGCAGGCTATGAGCAGTTCTTC. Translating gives CASTVSGGAGYEQFF.

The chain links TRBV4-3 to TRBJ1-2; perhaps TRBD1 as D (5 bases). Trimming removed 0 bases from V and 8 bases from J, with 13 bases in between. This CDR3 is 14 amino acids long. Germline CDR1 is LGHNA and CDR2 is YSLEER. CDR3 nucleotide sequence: TGCGCCAGCAGCCAAGAGGACAACGTGAGGGGCTACACCTTC. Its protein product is CASSQEDNVRGYTF.

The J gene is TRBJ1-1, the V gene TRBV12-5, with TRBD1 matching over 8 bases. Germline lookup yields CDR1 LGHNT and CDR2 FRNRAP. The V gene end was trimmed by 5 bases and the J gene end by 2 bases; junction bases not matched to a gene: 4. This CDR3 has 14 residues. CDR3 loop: CASGPGQVNTEAFF. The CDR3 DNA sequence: TGTGCTAGTGGTCCGGGACAGGTAAACACTGAAGCTTTCTTT.

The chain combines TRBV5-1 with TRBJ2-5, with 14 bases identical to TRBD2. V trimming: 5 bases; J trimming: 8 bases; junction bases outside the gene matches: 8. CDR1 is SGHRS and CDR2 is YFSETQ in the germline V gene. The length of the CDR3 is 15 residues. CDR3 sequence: CASREGLAGAFTQYF. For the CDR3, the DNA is TGCGCCAGCAGGGAGGGACTAGCGGGGGCTTTTACCCAGTACTTC.

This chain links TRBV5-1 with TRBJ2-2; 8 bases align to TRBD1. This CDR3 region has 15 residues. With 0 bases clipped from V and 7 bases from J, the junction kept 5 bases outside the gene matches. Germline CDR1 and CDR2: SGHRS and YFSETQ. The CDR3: CASSLADREVGELFF. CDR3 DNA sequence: TGCGCCAGCAGCTTGGCGGACAGGGAGGTCGGGGAGCTGTTTTTT. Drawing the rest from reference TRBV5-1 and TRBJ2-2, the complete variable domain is KAGVTQTPRYLIKTRGQQVTLSCSPISGHRSVSWYQQTPGQGLQFLFEYFSETQRNKGNFPGRFSGRQFSNSRSEMNVSTLELGDSALYLCASSLADREVGELFFGEGSRLTVL.

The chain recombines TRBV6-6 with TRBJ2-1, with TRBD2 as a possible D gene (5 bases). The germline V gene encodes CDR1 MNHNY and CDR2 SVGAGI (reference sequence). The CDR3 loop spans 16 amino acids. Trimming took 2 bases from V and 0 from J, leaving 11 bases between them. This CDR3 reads CASSYLRAGSYNEQFF. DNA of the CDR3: TGTGCCAGCAGTTACCTGCGGGCAGGCTCCTACAATGAGCAGTTCTTC.

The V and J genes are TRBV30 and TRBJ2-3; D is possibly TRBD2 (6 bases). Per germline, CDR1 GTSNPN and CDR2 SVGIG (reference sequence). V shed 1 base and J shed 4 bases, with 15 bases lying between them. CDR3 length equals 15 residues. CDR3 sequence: CAWSASGTPPDTQYF. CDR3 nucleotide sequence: TGTGCCTGGAGTGCCTCCGGGACTCCCCCAGATACGCAGTATTTT.

The CDR3 loop is CASSWGPSSYEQYF. For the CDR3, the DNA is TGTGCCAGCAGCTGGGGGCCCAGCTCCTACGAGCAGTACTTC. The rearrangement joins TRBV11-2 to TRBJ2-7, with D tentatively TRBD1 (6 bases). With 4 bases removed from V and 0 bases from J, the gap between germline ends came to 10 bases. CDR1 and CDR2 (germline): SGHAT, FQNNGV. The CDR3 sequence is 14 residues long. The full variable domain, rest sourced from reference TRBV11-2 and TRBJ2-7, is EAGVAQSPRYKIIEKRQSVAFWCNPISGHATLYWYQQILGQGPKLLIQFQNNGVVDDSQLPKDRFSAERLKGVDSTLKIQPAKLEDSAVYLCASSWGPSSYEQYFGPGTRLTVT.

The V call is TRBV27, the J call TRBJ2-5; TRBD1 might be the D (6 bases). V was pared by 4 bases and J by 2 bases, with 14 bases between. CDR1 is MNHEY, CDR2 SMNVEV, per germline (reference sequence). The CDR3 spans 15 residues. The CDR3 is CASSSRRTAQETQYF. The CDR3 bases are TGTGCCAGCAGTTCCCGCAGGACAGCGCAAGAGACCCAGTACTTC.

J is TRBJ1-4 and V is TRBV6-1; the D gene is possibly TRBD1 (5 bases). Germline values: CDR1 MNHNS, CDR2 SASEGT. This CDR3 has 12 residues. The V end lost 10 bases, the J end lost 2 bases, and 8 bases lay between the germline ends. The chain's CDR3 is CATGGTNEKLFF. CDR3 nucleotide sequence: TGTGCCACCGGGGGTACTAATGAAAAACTGTTTTTT.

The CDR3 spells CAWSVRVGGYTF. The DNA for the CDR3 is TGTGCCTGGAGTGTACGGGTCGGGGGCTACACCTTC. The rearrangement uses TRBV30 and TRBJ1-2, with unresolved D. The CDR3 contains 12 residues. In germline, CDR1 is GTSNPN, CDR2 SVGIG (reference sequence). Trimming cost V 0 bases and J 8 bases, with 10 bases left between them.

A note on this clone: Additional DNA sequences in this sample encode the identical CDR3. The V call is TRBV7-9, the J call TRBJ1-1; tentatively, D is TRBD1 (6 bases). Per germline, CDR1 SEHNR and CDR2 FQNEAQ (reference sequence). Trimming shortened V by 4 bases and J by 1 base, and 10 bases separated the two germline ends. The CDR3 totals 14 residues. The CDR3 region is CASSSGQTNTEAFF. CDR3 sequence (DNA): TGTGCCAGCAGCTCAGGACAGACGAACACTGAAGCTTTCTTT.

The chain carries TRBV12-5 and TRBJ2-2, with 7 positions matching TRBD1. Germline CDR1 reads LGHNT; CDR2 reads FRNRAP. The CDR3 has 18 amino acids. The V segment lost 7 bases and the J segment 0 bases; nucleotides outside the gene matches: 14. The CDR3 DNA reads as TGTGCTAGTGCCCCCACGGCGAGGGGGCGCACGAACACCGGGGAGCTGTTTTTT. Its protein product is CASAPTARGRTNTGELFF.

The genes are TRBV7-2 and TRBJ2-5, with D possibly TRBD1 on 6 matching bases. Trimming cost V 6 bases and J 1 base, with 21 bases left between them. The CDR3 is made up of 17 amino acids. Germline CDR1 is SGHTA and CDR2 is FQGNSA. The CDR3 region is CASSWGKHDRSQETQYF. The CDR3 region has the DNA TGTGCCAGCAGTTGGGGAAAACACGACAGGAGCCAAGAGACCCAGTACTTC. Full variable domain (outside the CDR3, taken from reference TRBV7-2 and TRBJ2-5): GAGVSQSPSNKVTEKGKDVELRCDPISGHTALYWYRQSLGQGLEFLIYFQGNSAPDKSGLPSDRFSAERTGGSVSTLTIQRTQQEDSAVYLCASSWGKHDRSQETQYFGPGTRLLVL.

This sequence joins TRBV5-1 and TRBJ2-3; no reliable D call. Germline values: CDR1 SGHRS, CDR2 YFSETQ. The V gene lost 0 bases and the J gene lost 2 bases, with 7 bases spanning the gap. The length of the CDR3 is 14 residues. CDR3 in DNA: TGCGCCAGCAGCTTGGAGTTAGCCACAGATACGCAGTATTTT. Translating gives CASSLELATDTQYF.